The clone carrying this TCR beta chain was seen a handful of times. What it binds is unknown. This sample is drawn from a study of cytomegalovirus exposure and HLA in healthy donors. 13 Jbeta primers and 60 Vbeta primers were used for the PCR. Produced via immunoSEQ multiplex PCR; TCRdb's table is partial and in-frame only. This sample has more than 80,000 clones, with 64% found just once. Sampled while nominally healthy, donors likely had unrecorded immune exposures. The junction had 8 bases not matched to a gene; V was cut back by 1 base and J by 0 bases. CDR3 length: 18 amino acids. Germline V lookup: CDR1 SGHVS, CDR2 FNYEAQ. Study results and caveats: TRBV6-2, TRBV6-3 and some other V segments were unresolvable in 87-base-pair reads. A previous analysis found most TCR beta V segments productive roughly 87% or roughly 30% of the time. A later analysis reported that several of the most significant clusters appeared to be linked to common viral pathogens, among them Epstein-Barr virus.

The sequencing sample was made of PBMCs. The chain uses TRBV7-6 and TRBJ1-3; TRBD1 matches 8 bases. This sequence was found in a man in his fifties or sixties in good health and CMV-seronegative. Here the CDR3 reads CASSLVGPGQASGNTIYF. Written as DNA, the CDR3 is TGTGCCAGCAGCTTAGTGGGACCGGGACAGGCCTCTGGAAACACCATATATTTT.